Each of the 8 T cell receptor beta chains below was sequenced from the same sample in a study of response to subunit inactivated influenza vaccine. TCRdb re-derived calls from the RT-PCR reads in MiXCR, one entry per CDR3 protein. The table lists roughly 570,000 distinct CDR3 sequences, 10% to 15% of them singletons. Sequenced here: PBMCs from blood, sampled 40 to 50 days after vaccination. The receptor set was obtained from a man over 45 who received an inactivated influenza vaccine.

This clonotype was seen more than once but under ten times. The V call is TRBV5-6, the J call TRBJ2-7; TRBD2 matches 14 bases. After removal of 3 bases from V and 3 bases from J, the junction contained 5 bases not matched to a gene. The CDR3 is 16 residues long. Germline-derived CDR1 and CDR2 are SGHDT and YYEEEE. CDR3: CASSYGTSGSIYEQYF. As DNA, the CDR3 is TGTGCCAGCAGCTATGGGACTAGCGGGAGTATCTACGAGCAGTACTTC. The complete variable domain, with remaining parts taken from reference TRBV5-6 and TRBJ2-7, reads DAGVTQSPTHLIKTRGQQVTLRCSPKSGHDTVSWYQQALGQGPQFIFQYYEEEERQRGNFPDRFSGHQFPNYSSELNVNALLLGDSALYLCASSYGTSGSIYEQYFGPGTRLTVT.

This rearrangement joins TRBV20-1 to TRBJ2-5, with 12 bases lining up with TRBD2. V dropped 0 bases and J dropped 7; count of bases not matched to a gene: 6. The CDR3 extends over 15 amino acids. The germline gives CDR1 DFQATT, CDR2 SNEGSKA (reference sequence). The CDR3 sequence: CSARDALAGGGTQYF. CDR3 sequence (DNA): TGCAGTGCTAGAGATGCGCTAGCGGGAGGGGGGACCCAGTACTTC.

The table lists this clonotype with a few counts. The rearrangement uses TRBV7-9 and TRBJ2-1; no clear D. V shed 1 base and J shed 6 bases, with 16 bases lying between them. Germline CDR1 is SEHNR and CDR2 is FQNEAQ (reference sequence). The CDR3 is made up of 16 amino acids. The CDR3 DNA reads TGTGCCAGCAGCTTAGAACAGTCTCTGTTCGCCAATGAGCAGTTCTTC. Its protein is CASSLEQSLFANEQFF.

The chain couples TRBV3-1 to TRBJ1-6, with 8 bases aligning to TRBD1. The CDR3 contains 16 residues. Germline CDR1 LGHDT, CDR2 YNNKEL (reference sequence). V trimming: 3 bases; J trimming: 6 bases; junction bases outside the gene matches: 7. CDR3 bases: TGTGCCAGCAGCCATTCAGACAGGGGCAGTAATTCACCCCTCCACTTT. It encodes CASSHSDRGSNSPLHF.

The V and J genes are TRBV29-1 and TRBJ2-5; D gene ambiguous. V was shortened by 4 bases and J by 8 bases, with 14 bases between the two germline ends. The CDR3 is 12 amino acids. Germline V gene data show CDR1 as SQVTM and CDR2 as ANQGSEA. The CDR3 protein is CSVGLLKGTQYF. The DNA of the CDR3 is TGCAGCGTTGGACTCCTTAAGGGAACCCAGTACTTC.

V usage is TRBV7-9 and J usage is TRBJ2-5, with D maybe TRBD1 (5 bases). Germline CDR1 and CDR2: SEHNR and FQNEAQ (reference sequence). There are 14 residues in the CDR3. The V and J ends lost 2 bases and 1 base respectively, with 8 bases between them. The CDR3 coding sequence is TGTGCCAGCAGCTTACGACAGATCCAAGAGACCCAGTACTTC. The encoded protein is CASSLRQIQETQYF.

This clonotype was found many times. The chain links TRBV20-1 to TRBJ2-1; possible D gene TRBD1, 6 bases. Trimming removed 3 bases at V and 8 bases at J, with 8 bases between. This CDR3 has 11 residues. Germline V CDR1 and CDR2: DFQATT, SNEGSKA (reference sequence). CDR3 coding DNA: TGCAGTGCTAGCGCAGGGGATGAGCAGTTCTTC. Protein: CSASAGDEQFF.

The rearrangement uses TRBV11-3 and TRBJ2-1; D remains unclear. CDR1 and CDR2 from the germline V gene are SGHNT and YENEEA. This CDR3 is built from 16 residues. The V gene lost 6 bases and the J gene lost 3 bases, with 18 bases spanning the gap. CDR3 nucleotides: TGTGCCAGCAGTCCCGGACCACCGGCAGACTACAATGAGCAGTTCTTC. This translates into CASSPGPPADYNEQFF.